These T cell receptor beta chains were read from a single sample in a study of blood T cell repertoires in COVID-19. The table came from immunoSEQ multiplex PCR; TCRdb's copy has only in-frame clones and leaves some out. The data show 250,000 to 350,000 clones, approximately 85% seen once. Sequencing input: PBMCs or T cells enriched from blood (not recorded which). Receptors originate from a woman in her twenties or thirties who had recovered from COVID-19. Each CDR3 is given with its conserved first and last residue. A D gene is named only where the DNA matches it firmly. Clone size appears in some rows only: once, few, many, or a class for an expanded clone.

D	size	J	V	DNA	CDR3
-	-	TRBJ1-6	TRBV27	TGTGCCAGCAGTTCCACAATGACAGACCTAAATTCACCCCTCCACTTT	CASSSTMTDLNSPLHF
TRBD2	-	TRBJ2-1	TRBV19	TGTGCCAGTAGTATCACCGAGCGGGATTGGCTAAGCAATGAGCAGTTCTTC	CASSITERDWLSNEQFF
-	-	TRBJ1-1	TRBV2	TGTGCCAGCAGCCCGGGTTCTGAAGCTTTCTTT	CASSPGSEAFF
TRBD1	-	TRBJ2-7	TRBV28	TGTGCCAGCATAGGACAGGCCTACGAGCAGTACTTC	CASIGQAYEQYF
-	-	TRBJ2-5	TRBV19	TGTGCCAGTAGTAAGGACTACGTACAAGAGACCCAGTACTTC	CASSKDYVQETQYF
TRBD1	once	TRBJ1-4	TRBV9	TGTGCCAGCAGCGTAGGCTTCGGGACAGGGCGTGAAAAACTGTTTTTT	CASSVGFGTGREKLFF
TRBD2	-	TRBJ2-7	TRBV5-1	TGCGCCAGCAGCAGAACTAGCGGGAGCTCCTACGAGCAGTACTTC	CASSRTSGSSYEQYF
-	-	TRBJ2-6	TRBV28	TGTGCCAGCAGTTCGGACTGGACAGCATCTGGGGCCAACGTCCTGACTTTC	CASSSDWTASGANVLTF
-	-	TRBJ2-5	TRBV12-3/TRBV12-4	TGTGCCAGCAGGGTTAGTAGACAAGAGACCCAGTACTTC	CASRVSRQETQYF
-	few	TRBJ2-1	TRBV7-6	TGTGCCAGCAGCTTGGGCCCCCTTAGCGACCCCGGGAATGAGCAGTTCTTC	CASSLGPLSDPGNEQFF
TRBD1	-	TRBJ2-1	TRBV5-6	TGTGCCAGCACAGGAGGGGCCGGGACAGGGTTTTCTGAGCAGTTCTTC	CASTGGAGTGFSEQFF
-	-	TRBJ1-6	TRBV25-1	TGTGCCAGCAGTGTAGGTCAGGGGATGAATTCACCCCTCCACTTT	CASSVGQGMNSPLHF
-	-	TRBJ2-3	TRBV6-5	TGTGCCAGCAGTTACTCGGGGGCAAAATCAGATACGCAGTATTTT	CASSYSGAKSDTQYF
-	-	TRBJ2-1	TRBV7-9	TGTGCCAGCAGTCGGGACAATGAGCAGTTCTTC	CASSRDNEQFF
-	once	TRBJ1-2	TRBV3-1/TRBV3-2	TGTGCCAGCAGCCATCTCGCAGGGGCGAACTATGGCTACACCTTC	CASSHLAGANYGYTF
-	-	TRBJ1-1	TRBV10-2	TGCGCCAGCAGTCCCAGGGTTACTGAAGCTTTCTTT	CASSPRVTEAFF
-	few	TRBJ1-1	TRBV28	TGTGCCAGCAGTTTACCGGGGGGTCGGAACACTGAAGCTTTCTTT	CASSLPGGRNTEAFF
TRBD1	-	TRBJ1-2	TRBV28	TGTGCCAGCAGTAGGGCAGGGGGCCCTTATGGCTACACCTTC	CASSRAGGPYGYTF
TRBD1	-	TRBJ1-1	TRBV5-6	TGTGCCAGCAGCCCTCCGGACAGGGGGCTGGGGAACACTGAAGCTTTCTTT	CASSPPDRGLGNTEAFF
-	-	TRBJ1-1	TRBV9	TGTGCCAGCAGCGCCCCCCCGGGTAACACTGAAGCTTTCTTT	CASSAPPGNTEAFF
TRBD2	once	TRBJ2-7	TRBV12-3/TRBV12-4	TGTGCCAGCAGTTACCTAGCGGCCTACGAGCAGTACTTC	CASSYLAAYEQYF
-	-	TRBJ1-2	TRBV6-6	TGTGCCAGCAGTTACACTTCAGGGGTCTATGGCTACACCTTC	CASSYTSGVYGYTF
TRBD2	-	TRBJ2-1	TRBV2	TGTGCCAGCAGTGAAAAGGGACTAGCGGGAGGGCTGGCCAATGAGCAGTTCTTC	CASSEKGLAGGLANEQFF
-	-	TRBJ2-1	TRBV29-1	TGCAGCGTTGACTCTAGCCTGTCACGCAATGAGCAGTTCTTC	CSVDSSLSRNEQFF
-	-	TRBJ1-2	TRBV24-1	TGTGCCACCAGTGACTCGCGGGGGGTGGACTATGGCTACACCTTC	CATSDSRGVDYGYTF
TRBD2	once	TRBJ2-3	TRBV7-8	TGTGCCAGCAGCAAACGACTAGCGTTACGCACAGATACGCAGTATTTT	CASSKRLALRTDTQYF
TRBD2	few	TRBJ2-2	TRBV28	TGTGCCAGCAGTTTACCTAGCGGGGGGGCCTACACCGGGGAGCTGTTTTTT	CASSLPSGGAYTGELFF
TRBD1	-	TRBJ2-7	TRBV5-4	TGTGCCAGCAGTCAAACAGGGGTCGCCTACGAGCAGTACTTC	CASSQTGVAYEQYF
-	-	TRBJ1-5	TRBV4-1	TGCGCCAGCAGCCAAGATTGGACACAAGAGGCATCCAGCAATCAGCCCCAGCATTTT	CASSQDWTQEASSNQPQHF
TRBD1	-	TRBJ1-5	TRBV2	TGTGCCAGCAGTGGACAGGGGGCGAGGCAGCCCCAGCATTTT	CASSGQGARQPQHF
TRBD1	-	TRBJ2-7	TRBV6-5	TGTGCCAGCAGTTGGACAGGGGGCCTCGGTTGGGAGCAGTACTTC	CASSWTGGLGWEQYF
TRBD2	-	TRBJ2-1	TRBV5-1	TGCGCCAGCAGCCCACGGGTAGCGGGGGTTTTTCAGTTCTTC	CASSPRVAGVFQFF
-	-	TRBJ1-1	TRBV27	TGTGCCAGCAGCTTTACAGTGGCGAGAACTGAAGCTTTCTTT	CASSFTVARTEAFF
-	once	TRBJ1-2	TRBV5-5	TGTGCCAGCAGTTCTGTCGGCTATGGCTACACCTTC	CASSSVGYGYTF
-	-	TRBJ2-1	TRBV19	TGTGCCAGTAGTCCCGAGCCTACAGGGAATGAGCAGTTCTTC	CASSPEPTGNEQFF
-	-	TRBJ1-2	TRBV28	TGTGCCAGCACCGGCGGGGGGCACTATGGCTACACCTTC	CASTGGGHYGYTF
-	once	TRBJ2-2	TRBV19	TGTGCCAGTAGTGTCCTGGGGCTCGGGGAGCTGTTTTTT	CASSVLGLGELFF
TRBD1	-	TRBJ1-2	TRBV5-1	TGCGCCAGCCTCCCGGGACAGGGCGGTATCCCCCTGGCTAACTATGGCTACACCTTC	CASLPGQGGIPLANYGYTF
TRBD1	-	TRBJ2-5	TRBV5-1	TGCGCCAGCAGCTTGGACAGGGGGCCCCAAGAGACCCAGTACTTC	CASSLDRGPQETQYF
-	-	TRBJ2-7	TRBV7-8	TGTGCCAGCAGCCTTAGCCGCCAGAACGGCGAGCAGTACTTC	CASSLSRQNGEQYF
TRBD1	once	TRBJ1-1	TRBV4-1	TGCGCCAGCAAAGTAGGGCCGGGACAGGGGGCCGGGAAGACTGAAGCTTTCTTT	CASKVGPGQGAGKTEAFF
-	few	TRBJ2-1	TRBV6-2/TRBV6-3	TGTGCCAGCAGTTTCCATGACAGGTTTAACAATGAGCAGTTCTTC	CASSFHDRFNNEQFF
-	-	TRBJ2-1	TRBV28	TGTGCCACCACAAGGACAGTAAACAATGAGCAGTTCTTC	CATTRTVNNEQFF
TRBD1	once	TRBJ1-2	TRBV7-6	TGTGCCAGCTCAGGGGGATACTATGGCTACACCTTC	CASSGGYYGYTF
TRBD2	-	TRBJ2-2	TRBV18	TGTGCCAGCCCAAGGCGACTAGCGGGAGGAGCCGGGGAGCTGTTTTTT	CASPRRLAGGAGELFF
-	-	TRBJ1-5	TRBV28	TGTGCCAGCAAAGTTACTATGGTGCAGCCCCAGCATTTT	CASKVTMVQPQHF
-	few	TRBJ1-1	TRBV7-8	TGTGCCAGCAGCTTAAGGAGGACGGAGAACACTGAAGCTTTCTTT	CASSLRRTENTEAFF
-	-	TRBJ1-4	TRBV18	TGTGCCAGCTCCCAAGGCGGGTCTTTGAGTGAAAAACTGTTTTTT	CASSQGGSLSEKLFF
-	-	TRBJ1-2	TRBV7-9	TGTGCCAGCAGCCCACGACAGGCGGAGTATGGCTACACCTTC	CASSPRQAEYGYTF
-	-	TRBJ1-5	TRBV12-3/TRBV12-4	TGTGCCAGCAGTTATAAGTTGACAGGACCCCAGCATTTT	CASSYKLTGPQHF
-	few	TRBJ2-7	TRBV6-5	TGTGCCAGCAGTTCTCTAAACTCCTACGAGCAGTACTTC	CASSSLNSYEQYF
TRBD1	once	TRBJ2-2	TRBV7-9	TGTGCCAGCCACTACGGGACAGGGGTTTCCGGGGAGCTGTTTTTT	CASHYGTGVSGELFF
TRBD2	-	TRBJ2-1	TRBV5-1	TGCGCCAGCAGCTTGGGACTAGCGGGGAAGTATCCTGATGAGCAGTTCTTC	CASSLGLAGKYPDEQFF
TRBD2	-	TRBJ2-1	TRBV7-2	TGTGCCAGCAGCTCGTCGGGAGGGATGGGAGACAATGAGCAGTTCTTC	CASSSSGGMGDNEQFF
-	-	TRBJ2-1	TRBV3-1/TRBV3-2	TGTGCCAGCAGCCAAGGGAGACTAGGGACCAATGAGCAGTTCTTC	CASSQGRLGTNEQFF